This T cell receptor beta chain came from a study of cytomegalovirus exposure and HLA in healthy donors. General study findings and limits: Sequencing probably produced one cluster of sequence variants that were highly shared. Researchers reported that a few CMV-associated chains were confirmed in vitro as CMV antigen-specific.

PCR amplification relied on 60 Vbeta primers (plus 13 Jbeta primers). As originally analysed: In a later analysis, the count reached some 73 million unique TCR beta chains, with approximately 11 million shared. Clones were read by immunoSEQ multiplex PCR, and TCRdb kept only the in-frame ones, dropping some. V and J calls and clone size follow that table, whereas D and trimming were derived from the DNA. The data contain 170,000 or so clones, 84% of them singletons. This clone was counted between two and nine times. Its antigen is still unknown. In nominal health when sampled, donors likely had unrecorded immune exposures nonetheless. The CDR3 runs to 14 residues. Germline V gene lookup returns CDR1 MNHNY and CDR2 SVGAGI (reference sequence). The J segment lost 2 bases and the V segment lost 6 bases, leaving 4 bases of the junction unmatched.

This TCR was sampled from a boy aged 2 to 9 in good health and CMV-seronegative. The chain combines TRBV6-6 with TRBJ2-7, with 10 bases identical to TRBD1. Sequencing used PBMCs. CDR3 sequence: CASSWTGGPYEQYF. The CDR3, as DNA: TGTGCCAGCAGCTGGACAGGGGGGCCCTACGAGCAGTACTTC.